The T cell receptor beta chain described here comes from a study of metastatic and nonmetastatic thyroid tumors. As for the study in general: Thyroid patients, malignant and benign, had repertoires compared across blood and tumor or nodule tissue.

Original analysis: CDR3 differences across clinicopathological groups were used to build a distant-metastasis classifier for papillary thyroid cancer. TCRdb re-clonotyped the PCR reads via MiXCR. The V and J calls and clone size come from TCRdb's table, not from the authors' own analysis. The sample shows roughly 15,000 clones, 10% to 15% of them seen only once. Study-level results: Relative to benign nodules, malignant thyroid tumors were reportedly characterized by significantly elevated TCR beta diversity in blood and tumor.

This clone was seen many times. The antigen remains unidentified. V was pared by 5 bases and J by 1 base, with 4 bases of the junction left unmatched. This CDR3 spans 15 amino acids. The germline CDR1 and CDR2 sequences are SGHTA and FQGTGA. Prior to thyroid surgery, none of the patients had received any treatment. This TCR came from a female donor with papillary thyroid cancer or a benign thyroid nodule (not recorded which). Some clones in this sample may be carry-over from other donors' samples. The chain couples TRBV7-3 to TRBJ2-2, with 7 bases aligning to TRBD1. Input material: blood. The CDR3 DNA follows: TGTGCCAGCAGCCTCGCAGGGGGGAACACCGGGGAGCTGTTTTTT. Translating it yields CASSLAGGNTGELFF.